This entry concerns a single TCR beta chain. The target antigen is unknown. This entry comes from a study of T cells in Graves' hyperthyroidism and ophthalmopathy. The V and J ends lost 3 bases and 9 bases respectively, with 21 bases between them. From germline, CDR1 is SEHNR and CDR2 FQNEAQ (reference sequence). This CDR3 region has 15 residues. It was RNA transcripts that yielded the amplified TCR beta CDR3 regions. A first-round RT-PCR of the TCR CDR3 used the HTBI primer set. A single record per CDR3 protein comes from TCRdb applying MiXCR to the multiplex PCR reads. The sample has roughly 550,000 distinct CDR3 sequences, around 16% seen once. General study findings and limits: Before onset, ophthalmopathy was predicted by the model a median around 6 months earlier. Most clonotypes expanded in the thyroid (above 0.001) were also present in blood. Classification by a 13 V-J model distinguished ophthalmopathy from stable hyperthyroidism.

The chain is built from TRBV7-9 and TRBJ2-7; D ambiguous. Sequencing was performed on blood. The sequence was obtained from a woman aged 25 to 39 with Graves' ophthalmopathy. This chain's CDR3 is CASSFGPSILLSQYF. CDR3 sequence (DNA): TGTGCCAGCAGCTTTGGCCCTTCCATACTACTTTCGCAGTACTTC. The whole variable domain, remainder taken from reference TRBV7-9 and TRBJ2-7, is DTGVSQNPRHKITKRGQNVTFRCDPISEHNRLYWYRQTLGQGPEFLTYFQNEAQLEKSRLLSDRFSAERPKGSFSTLEIQRTEQGDSAMYLCASSFGPSILLSQYFGPGTRLTVT.